The rows below give T cell receptor beta chains drawn from one sample of a study of blood T cells in healthy people across ages. From the 5' RACE reads, TCRdb called clonotypes with MiXCR, one entry per CDR3 protein. The sample holds around 800,000 distinct CDR3 sequences, 46% seen once. Sequencing used blood. The receptors shown here come from a man at least 80 years old in good health. The CDR3 runs from the conserved cysteine through the conserved F or W. The D gene is left open where the match is weak. Clone size, where shown, is once, few, many, or a class for clones that have expanded.

D: TRBD2
J: TRBJ2-3
V: TRBV5-1
size: few
DNA: TGCGCCAGCAGCTTGGCCGCGGGAGAAGTAGATACGCAGTATTTT
CDR3: CASSLAAGEVDTQYF

D: .
J: TRBJ2-7
V: TRBV11-3
size: .
DNA: TGTGCCAGCAGCCCAAGCGCGGGGCAGACCTACAATGAGCAGTACTTC
CDR3: CASSPSAGQTYNEQYF

D: .
J: TRBJ2-7
V: TRBV24-1
size: .
DNA: TGTGCCACCAGTGGGGGCTACGAGCAGTACTTC
CDR3: CATSGGYEQYF

D: TRBD1
J: TRBJ1-2
V: TRBV27
size: .
DNA: TGTGCCAGCAGTCGGGACAGTTCTATCTATGGCTACACCTTC
CDR3: CASSRDSSIYGYTF

D: .
J: TRBJ2-7
V: TRBV12-3/TRBV12-4
size: few
DNA: TGTGCCAGCAGGCCAGCCAGCGAGGGCTACGAGCAGTACTTC
CDR3: CASRPASEGYEQYF

D: .
J: TRBJ2-5
V: TRBV6-2/TRBV6-3
size: many
DNA: TGTGCCAGCAGTTCCCGCCAAGAGACCCAGTACTTC
CDR3: CASSSRQETQYF

D: TRBD1
J: TRBJ2-2
V: TRBV5-1
size: .
DNA: TGCGCCAGCAGCTCCAGGGGGACGGACACCGGGGAGCTGTTTTTT
CDR3: CASSSRGTDTGELFF

D: .
J: TRBJ2-7
V: TRBV10-3
size: .
DNA: TGTGCCATTGGCAGGGCTTCCCTATCAAGCTCCTACGAGCAGTACTTC
CDR3: CAIGRASLSSSYEQYF

D: TRBD1
J: TRBJ2-1
V: TRBV7-7
size: .
DNA: TGTGCTAGCAACCTCGGACAGGGGAATGAGCAGTTCTTC
CDR3: CASNLGQGNEQFF

D: .
J: TRBJ1-1
V: TRBV9
size: .
DNA: TGTGCCAGCAGTCTTGACAGCAGTATGAACACTGAAGCTTTCTTT
CDR3: CASSLDSSMNTEAFF

D: TRBD1
J: TRBJ1-4
V: TRBV4-3
size: few
DNA: TGCGCCAGCAGCCAAGGAGGGGACAGTGGCTCAAGGGGTGAAAAACTGTTTTTT
CDR3: CASSQGGDSGSRGEKLFF

D: TRBD2
J: TRBJ2-1
V: TRBV29-1
size: few
DNA: TGCAGCGTTGATACTAGCGGGATCAATGAGCAGTTCTTC
CDR3: CSVDTSGINEQFF

D: .
J: TRBJ1-1
V: TRBV6-5
size: few
DNA: TGTGCCACCGGTCGAGGCTTGAACACTGAAGCTTTCTTT
CDR3: CATGRGLNTEAFF

D: .
J: TRBJ2-7
V: TRBV21-1
size: few
DNA: TGTGCCAGCAGCCTCCGAAGGCTAGCGGGAAAAAAAACCTACGAGCAGTACTTC
CDR3: CASSLRRLAGKKTYEQYF

D: .
J: TRBJ2-1
V: TRBV7-3
size: many
DNA: TGTGCCAGCAGCCCGGGGACTGGCTACAATGAGCAGTTCTTC
CDR3: CASSPGTGYNEQFF

D: TRBD2
J: TRBJ2-3
V: TRBV7-2
size: few
DNA: TGTGCCAGCAGCTTAGGAGCGGGAGAGACAGATACGCAGTATTTT
CDR3: CASSLGAGETDTQYF

D: .
J: TRBJ1-5
V: TRBV10-3
size: .
DNA: TGTGCCATCAGTGAGAGGCAGCCGGGAGGCAATCAGCCCCAGCATTTT
CDR3: CAISERQPGGNQPQHF

D: .
J: TRBJ2-3
V: TRBV20-1
size: .
DNA: TGCAGTGCTAGAGAGGGCCCCCCTGCAGATACGCAGTATTTT
CDR3: CSAREGPPADTQYF

D: .
J: TRBJ2-1
V: TRBV29-1
size: .
DNA: TGCAGCGTTGAAAAGATGGCTCTCGCTATCAATGAGCAGTTCTTC
CDR3: CSVEKMALAINEQFF

D: .
J: TRBJ1-2
V: TRBV7-2
size: .
DNA: TGTGCCGGCAGTCAACCGGGACGTGAATTCTATGGCTACACCTTT
CDR3: CAGSQPGREFYGYTF

D: .
J: TRBJ1-1
V: TRBV29-1
size: .
DNA: TGCAGCGCCACTCCACAGGGGAACACTGAAGCTTTCTTT
CDR3: CSATPQGNTEAFF

D: TRBD1
J: TRBJ2-7
V: TRBV20-1
size: .
DNA: TGCAGTGCTCATCCCCCTTCCGGGACAGGGATCCCCTACGAGCAGTACTTC
CDR3: CSAHPPSGTGIPYEQYF

D: .
J: TRBJ2-6
V: TRBV7-3
size: .
DNA: TGTGCCAGCAGCTTATCCATCCGAGTCGGGCCCTCTGGGGCCAACGTCCTGACTTTC
CDR3: CASSLSIRVGPSGANVLTF

D: .
J: TRBJ2-7
V: TRBV19
size: few
DNA: TGTGCCACGCACCGGGCGGGAAACCCCTACGAGCAGTACTTC
CDR3: CATHRAGNPYEQYF

D: .
J: TRBJ2-1
V: TRBV7-2
size: .
DNA: TGTGCCAGCACACTCGGGTCAATAGGTGAGCAGTTCTTC
CDR3: CASTLGSIGEQFF

D: TRBD1
J: TRBJ2-7
V: TRBV7-9
size: .
DNA: TGTGCCAGCAGCGCGACGGGACAGGGGATGGACGAGCAGTACTTC
CDR3: CASSATGQGMDEQYF

D: .
J: TRBJ2-1
V: TRBV9
size: .
DNA: TGTGCCAGCAGCTGGCGTCCAGACAATGAGCAGTTCTTC
CDR3: CASSWRPDNEQFF

D: TRBD2
J: TRBJ2-3
V: TRBV7-8
size: few
DNA: TGTGCCAGCAGCTTAAATAACGCGGGAGGCACAGATACGCAGTATTTT
CDR3: CASSLNNAGGTDTQYF

D: .
J: TRBJ2-1
V: TRBV12-3/TRBV12-4
size: .
DNA: TGTGCCAGCAGTCCAACTAGGGAGACCCAGTTCTTC
CDR3: CASSPTRETQFF

D: TRBD1
J: TRBJ2-7
V: TRBV6-1
size: .
DNA: TGTGCCAGCAGCTCCCGGACGGGACAGATGTACGAGCAGTACTTC
CDR3: CASSSRTGQMYEQYF

D: .
J: TRBJ2-3
V: TRBV5-1
size: .
DNA: TGCGCCAGCAGCGTGGGGCCGAGCGCAGATACGCAGTATTTT
CDR3: CASSVGPSADTQYF

D: TRBD2
J: TRBJ2-1
V: TRBV11-3
size: .
DNA: TGTGCCAGCAGCTTATCTCTAGCGGGAGGGCTGAATGAGCAGTTCTTC
CDR3: CASSLSLAGGLNEQFF

D: .
J: TRBJ2-7
V: TRBV29-1
size: few
DNA: TGCAGCGTTGAAGGGGCAGGGTGGGCCGAGCAGTACTTC
CDR3: CSVEGAGWAEQYF

D: .
J: TRBJ1-5
V: TRBV12-3/TRBV12-4
size: .
DNA: TGTGCCAGCAGTTCGGACACCAATAGCAATCAGCCCCAGCATTTT
CDR3: CASSSDTNSNQPQHF

D: .
J: TRBJ2-7
V: TRBV20-1
size: few
DNA: TGCAGTGCAGGGAGTCAGGCAGGGGATTACGAGCAGTACTTC
CDR3: CSAGSQAGDYEQYF

D: TRBD1
J: TRBJ2-2
V: TRBV11-3
size: .
DNA: TGTGCCAGCAGCTCCACACTCACAGGGACAGGAGGTACCGGGGAGCTGTTTTTT
CDR3: CASSSTLTGTGGTGELFF

D: .
J: TRBJ2-5
V: TRBV12-3/TRBV12-4
size: few
DNA: TGTGCCAGCAGTGGGGTGTTGGAGACCCAGTACTTC
CDR3: CASSGVLETQYF

D: .
J: TRBJ1-5
V: TRBV3-1
size: .
DNA: TGTGCCAGCAGCCAAGACCCACGACAGGCTAGCAATCAGCCCCAGCATTTT
CDR3: CASSQDPRQASNQPQHF

D: TRBD2
J: TRBJ2-3
V: TRBV6-2/TRBV6-3
size: .
DNA: TGTGCCAGCAGCTACGGAGCGGGAGCGACAGATACGCAGTATTTT
CDR3: CASSYGAGATDTQYF

D: .
J: TRBJ1-2
V: TRBV5-1
size: .
DNA: TGCGCCAGCAGCTTCACGGAGGGGACTAACTATGGCTACACCTTC
CDR3: CASSFTEGTNYGYTF

D: TRBD1
J: TRBJ2-3
V: TRBV6-1
size: few
DNA: TGTGCCAGCAGTGAAGAGGGGGCTGCGGTAGTTACGCAGTATTTT
CDR3: CASSEEGAAVVTQYF

D: TRBD2
J: TRBJ2-1
V: TRBV12-3/TRBV12-4
size: .
DNA: TGTGCCAGCAGTCCGCCCGGGACTAACATTATCTTCGATGAGCAGTTCTTC
CDR3: CASSPPGTNIIFDEQFF

D: TRBD2
J: TRBJ2-7
V: TRBV20-1
size: few
DNA: TGCAGTGCTAGAGATCGGCGGGAGGAGGTCTACGAGCAGTACTTC
CDR3: CSARDRREEVYEQYF

D: TRBD2
J: TRBJ2-3
V: TRBV12-3/TRBV12-4
size: .
DNA: TGTGCCGGCAGCCCCGGGGTAGTAGCGGGATTGGGAGATACGCAGTATTTT
CDR3: CAGSPGVVAGLGDTQYF

D: .
J: TRBJ2-5
V: TRBV24-1
size: few
DNA: TGTGCCACCAGTGATGGGGACCTTATTGCAGAGACCCAGTACTTC
CDR3: CATSDGDLIAETQYF

D: TRBD2
J: TRBJ2-1
V: TRBV20-1
size: .
DNA: TGCAGTGCTAGAGAGAGCGGGAGTACGGAGACCCAGTTCTTC
CDR3: CSARESGSTETQFF

D: .
J: TRBJ2-3
V: TRBV7-3
size: .
DNA: TGTGCCAGCAGCTTAGCTTGGGCAGGCAGCACAGATACGCAGTATTTT
CDR3: CASSLAWAGSTDTQYF

D: TRBD2
J: TRBJ2-1
V: TRBV5-6
size: .
DNA: TGTGCCAGCAGCTCGGGACTAGCGGTCTTCTATGAGCAGTTCTTC
CDR3: CASSSGLAVFYEQFF

D: .
J: TRBJ2-5
V: TRBV10-3
size: many
DNA: TGTGCCATCAGTGTGACAGGGAGGGAGACCCAGTACTTC
CDR3: CAISVTGRETQYF

D: TRBD1
J: TRBJ2-2
V: TRBV6-1
size: .
DNA: TGTGCCAGCAGTGAAGTTGGGACAGACACCGGGGAGCTGTTTTTT
CDR3: CASSEVGTDTGELFF

D: .
J: TRBJ2-4
V: TRBV7-2
size: many
DNA: TGTGCCAGCAGCGACTTTGCGGCTGTGGGTGCAAACATTCAGTACTTC
CDR3: CASSDFAAVGANIQYF

D: .
J: TRBJ2-1
V: TRBV18
size: few
DNA: TGTGCCAGCTCACCAAATCAGGGTTTCGATGAGCAGTTCTTC
CDR3: CASSPNQGFDEQFF

D: .
J: TRBJ2-5
V: TRBV7-8
size: few
DNA: TGTGCCAGCAGCTCCTCTTACGGGATCCAAGAGACCCAGTACTTC
CDR3: CASSSSYGIQETQYF

D: TRBD2
J: TRBJ2-3
V: TRBV2
size: medium-sized
DNA: TGTGCCAGCACTAGCGGGAGTACGCAGTATTTT
CDR3: CASTSGSTQYF